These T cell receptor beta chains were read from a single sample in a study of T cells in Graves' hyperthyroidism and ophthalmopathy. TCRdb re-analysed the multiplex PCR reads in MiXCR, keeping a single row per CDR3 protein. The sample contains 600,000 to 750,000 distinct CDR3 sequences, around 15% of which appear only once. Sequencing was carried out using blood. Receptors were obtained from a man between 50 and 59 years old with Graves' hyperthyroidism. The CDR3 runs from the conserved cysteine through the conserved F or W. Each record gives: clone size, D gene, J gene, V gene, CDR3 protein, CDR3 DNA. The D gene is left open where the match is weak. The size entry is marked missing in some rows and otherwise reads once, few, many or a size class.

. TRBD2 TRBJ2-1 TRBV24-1 CATRGGFGGGEQFF TGTGCCACCAGGGGGGGATTCGGCGGGGGTGAGCAGTTCTTC
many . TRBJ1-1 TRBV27 CASSLHSPSEAFF TGTGCCAGCAGTTTACACAGCCCCTCTGAAGCTTTCTTT
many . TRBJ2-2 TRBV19 CASSILDWVNTGELFF TGTGCCAGTAGTATCCTGGACTGGGTGAACACCGGGGAGCTGTTTTTT
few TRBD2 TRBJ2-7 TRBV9 CASSVAGGATYEQYF TGTGCCAGCAGCGTAGCGGGGGGGGCCACCTACGAGCAGTACTTC
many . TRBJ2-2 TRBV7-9 CASSLYNTGELFF TGTGCCAGCAGCTTGTATAACACCGGGGAGCTGTTTTTT
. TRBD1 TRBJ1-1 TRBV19 CASSFEDRIHTEAFF TGTGCCAGTAGTTTCGAGGACAGGATTCACACTGAAGCTTTCTTT
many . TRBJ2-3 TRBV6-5 CASRGQRGASTDTQYF TGTGCCAGCAGAGGCCAAAGGGGGGCAAGCACAGATACGCAGTATTTT
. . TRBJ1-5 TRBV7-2 CASSSTVQPQHF TGTGCCAGCAGCTCCACGGTTCAGCCCCAGCATTTT
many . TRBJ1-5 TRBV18 CASSPTDSNQPQHF TGTGCCAGCAGCCCGACAGATAGCAATCAGCCCCAGCATTTT
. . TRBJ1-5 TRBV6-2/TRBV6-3 CASSGNRVRQPQHF TGTGCCAGCAGTGGAAACAGGGTTCGTCAGCCCCAGCATTTT
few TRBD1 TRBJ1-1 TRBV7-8 CASSLIRGTGLTEAFF TGTGCCAGCAGCTTAATACGGGGGACAGGCCTTACTGAAGCTTTCTTT
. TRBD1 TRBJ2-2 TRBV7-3 CASSLTGEDGELFF TGTGCCAGCAGCTTGACAGGGGAGGACGGGGAGCTGTTTTTT
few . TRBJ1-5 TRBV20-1 CSARKEGIRNYQPQHF TGCAGTGCTAGAAAGGAGGGTATAAGAAATTATCAGCCCCAGCATTTT
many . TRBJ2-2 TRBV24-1 CATSDVTGTGELFF TGTGCCACCAGTGATGTAACAGGGACCGGGGAGCTGTTTTTT
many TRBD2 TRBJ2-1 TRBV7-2 CASSFISGSGNEQFF TGTGCCAGCAGCTTCATTAGCGGGAGTGGCAATGAGCAGTTCTTC
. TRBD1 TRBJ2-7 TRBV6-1 CAGSEGIGQGHIYEQYF TGTGCCGGCAGTGAAGGAATTGGACAGGGACACATCTACGAGCAGTACTTC
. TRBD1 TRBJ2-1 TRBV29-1 CSVEDSGQGISQFF TGCAGCGTTGAAGATTCGGGACAGGGGATTTCGCAGTTCTTC
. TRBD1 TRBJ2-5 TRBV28 CASSLGTGGSMVETQHF TGTGCCAGCAGTTTAGGGACAGGGGGGTCGATGGTGGAGACCCAGCACTTC
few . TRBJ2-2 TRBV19 CASSIQATAGELFF TGTGCCAGTAGTATCCAGGCTACAGCCGGGGAGCTGTTTTTT
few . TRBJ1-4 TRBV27 CASSRDSTTNEKLFF TGTGCCAGCAGTAGAGACAGTACAACTAATGAAAAACTGTTTTTT
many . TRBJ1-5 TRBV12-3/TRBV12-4 CASSLAIDQPQHF TGTGCCAGCAGTTTAGCGATCGATCAGCCCCAGCATTTT
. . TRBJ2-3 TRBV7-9 CASRWATDTQYF TGTGCCAGCAGATGGGCGACAGATACGCAGTATTTT
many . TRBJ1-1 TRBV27 CASSLRGAEAFF TGTGCCAGCAGTTTGAGGGGAGCGGAAGCTTTCTTT
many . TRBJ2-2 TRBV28 CASSSPGGANTGELFF TGTGCCAGCAGTTCTCCCGGGGGCGCGAACACCGGGGAGCTGTTTTTT
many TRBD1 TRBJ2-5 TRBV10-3 CAISETGGSETQYF TGTGCCATCAGTGAAACAGGGGGTAGTGAGACCCAGTACTTC
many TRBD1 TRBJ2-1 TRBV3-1 CASSQTGQGWNEQFF TGTGCCAGCAGCCAAACGGGACAGGGGTGGAATGAGCAGTTCTTC
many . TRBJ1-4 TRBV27 CASSPRRGEKLFF TGTGCCAGCAGTCCCCGGAGAGGTGAAAAACTGTTTTTT
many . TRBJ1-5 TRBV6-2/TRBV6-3 CASSYVGGKVNQPQHF TGTGCCAGCAGTTACGTTGGTGGCAAAGTCAATCAGCCCCAGCATTTT
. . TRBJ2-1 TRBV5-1 CASYPGTNYNEQFF TGCGCCAGCTACCCAGGGACAAACTACAATGAGCAGTTCTTC
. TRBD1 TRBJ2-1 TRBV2 CASRTGTGSHEQFF TGTGCCAGCAGGACAGGGACAGGGTCTCATGAGCAGTTCTTC
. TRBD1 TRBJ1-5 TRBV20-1 CSAREPRDRGLAQPQHF TGCAGTGCTAGAGAGCCCCGGGACAGGGGGCTTGCTCAGCCCCAGCATTTT
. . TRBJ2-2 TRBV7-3 CASSLVQANTGELFF TGTGCCAGCAGCTTAGTACAGGCGAACACCGGGGAGCTGTTTTTT
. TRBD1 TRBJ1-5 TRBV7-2 CASSLVQGNQPQHF TGTGCCAGCAGCTTAGTACAGGGGAATCAGCCCCAGCATTTT
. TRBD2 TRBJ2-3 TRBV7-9 CASSFVAGGTDTQYF TGTGCCAGCAGCTTCGTCGCGGGAGGCACAGATACGCAGTATTTT
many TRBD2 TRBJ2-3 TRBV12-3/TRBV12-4 CASSKRLAGPATDTQYF TGTGCCAGCAGCAAACGACTAGCGGGACCTGCCACAGATACGCAGTATTTT
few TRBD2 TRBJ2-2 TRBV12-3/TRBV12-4 CASSLGLAGSPGELFF TGTGCCAGCAGTTTGGGCCTAGCGGGTAGTCCCGGGGAGCTGTTTTTT
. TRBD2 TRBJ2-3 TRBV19 CASSVTSGRGTDTQYF TGTGCCAGTAGTGTGACTAGCGGGAGGGGCACAGATACGCAGTATTTT
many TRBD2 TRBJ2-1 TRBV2 CASSSGLDVYNEQFF TGTGCCAGCAGTTCGGGACTAGATGTCTACAATGAGCAGTTCTTC